Listed below are T cell receptor beta chains from one sample, sequenced in a study of early T cells in non-severe SARS-CoV-2 infection. Each CDR3 protein is one row after TCRdb ran MiXCR on the 5' RACE reads. The sample carries tens of thousands of distinct CDR3 sequences, 15% to 20% recorded once. This specimen consisted of whole blood, obtained at baseline. The receptors here all came from an adult who was a healthcare worker with PCR-confirmed SARS-CoV-2 infection or an uninfected control (not recorded which). Each CDR3 is given without its conserved first and last residue.

J gene: TRBJ2-7; V gene: TRBV5-5; CDR3 protein: ASSLVGRTSYEQY
J gene: TRBJ2-3; V gene: TRBV7-2; CDR3 protein: ASSLAGGFDTQY
J gene: TRBJ2-1; V gene: TRBV3-1; CDR3 protein: ASNHAGDNEQF
J gene: TRBJ2-1; V gene: TRBV11-2; CDR3 protein: ASSVAGSSNEQF
J gene: TRBJ2-2; V gene: TRBV7-9; CDR3 protein: ASSGTGHTGELF
J gene: TRBJ2-1; V gene: TRBV24-1; CDR3 protein: ATSGISGRDRDEQF
J gene: TRBJ1-4; V gene: TRBV7-8; CDR3 protein: ASSSRLVEKLF
J gene: TRBJ1-3; V gene: TRBV12-3/TRBV12-4; CDR3 protein: ASSLAGVGNTIY
J gene: TRBJ2-3; V gene: TRBV7-7; CDR3 protein: ASSFGTGSTDTQY
J gene: TRBJ1-1; V gene: TRBV12-3/TRBV12-4; CDR3 protein: ASSLGFRTEAF
J gene: TRBJ2-1; V gene: TRBV4-1; CDR3 protein: ASSQAGQVDEQF
J gene: TRBJ1-4; V gene: TRBV5-6; CDR3 protein: ASSLLARGNEKLF
J gene: TRBJ1-4; V gene: TRBV7-9; CDR3 protein: ASSLPRIQDKLF
J gene: TRBJ2-3; V gene: TRBV28; CDR3 protein: ASSPYTDTQY
J gene: TRBJ2-2; V gene: TRBV15; CDR3 protein: ATSRASLTGELF
J gene: TRBJ2-2; V gene: TRBV4-3; CDR3 protein: ASSQDSALAGVWTGELF
J gene: TRBJ2-5; V gene: TRBV3-1; CDR3 protein: ASSQGASAGKETQY
J gene: TRBJ1-4; V gene: TRBV18; CDR3 protein: ASSPNRAANEKLF
J gene: TRBJ2-3; V gene: TRBV14; CDR3 protein: ASSQNAGARQY
J gene: TRBJ2-3; V gene: TRBV9; CDR3 protein: ASKPSASGSTDTQY
J gene: TRBJ2-1; V gene: TRBV18; CDR3 protein: ASSETPSYNEQF
J gene: TRBJ2-7; V gene: TRBV5-6; CDR3 protein: ASSSRQGIYYYEQY
J gene: TRBJ2-7; V gene: TRBV10-1; CDR3 protein: ASSEPDRDLSYEQY
J gene: TRBJ2-1; V gene: TRBV7-9; CDR3 protein: ASSLLESEQF
J gene: TRBJ2-3; V gene: TRBV4-3; CDR3 protein: ASSQEYSGVGTDTQY
J gene: TRBJ2-1; V gene: TRBV12-3/TRBV12-4; CDR3 protein: ASSFPGLPYNEQF
J gene: TRBJ1-2; V gene: TRBV27; CDR3 protein: ASSLSPTQGYT
J gene: TRBJ2-4; V gene: TRBV19; CDR3 protein: ASRTAKNIQY
J gene: TRBJ1-5; V gene: TRBV12-3/TRBV12-4; CDR3 protein: ASSPTGSNQPQH
J gene: TRBJ2-1; V gene: TRBV12-3/TRBV12-4; CDR3 protein: ASTPGTGSFEQF
J gene: TRBJ2-5; V gene: TRBV4-1; CDR3 protein: ASSQVQERRETQY
J gene: TRBJ2-7; V gene: TRBV20-1; CDR3 protein: SARERGYYYEQY
J gene: TRBJ2-3; V gene: TRBV27; CDR3 protein: ASSLSWRPSTDTQY
J gene: TRBJ2-1; V gene: TRBV11-2; CDR3 protein: ASSYGLALDEQF
J gene: TRBJ2-3; V gene: TRBV6-6; CDR3 protein: ASTQGYADTQY
J gene: TRBJ2-1; V gene: TRBV20-1; CDR3 protein: SVSGLAYEQF
J gene: TRBJ2-3; V gene: TRBV12-3/TRBV12-4; CDR3 protein: ASSPGLAGSADTQY
J gene: TRBJ2-7; V gene: TRBV28; CDR3 protein: ASSYLAETYEQY
J gene: TRBJ2-7; V gene: TRBV3-1; CDR3 protein: ASSREDRGVSYEQY
J gene: TRBJ2-7; V gene: TRBV7-8; CDR3 protein: ASSSPGGSRYEQY
J gene: TRBJ1-1; V gene: TRBV10-3; CDR3 protein: ATRGAAATEAF
J gene: TRBJ2-4; V gene: TRBV20-1; CDR3 protein: SARGRNIQY
J gene: TRBJ2-1; V gene: TRBV4-1; CDR3 protein: ASSQELAGAYNEQF
J gene: TRBJ1-6; V gene: TRBV21-1; CDR3 protein: ASSTDSPLH
J gene: TRBJ2-7; V gene: TRBV4-3; CDR3 protein: ASSQGLPGINYEQY